The next 10 T cell receptor beta chains were all read from a single sample in a study of monozygotic twins with inflammatory bowel disease. Reprocessing the 5' RACE reads, TCRdb reports a single entry for every CDR3 protein and omits DNA. The data include approximately 330,000 distinct CDR3 sequences; the top ten clones carry around 2%. The material sequenced was blood. These receptors all stem from a human donor with ulcerative colitis or Crohn's disease, or a healthy co-twin of an affected twin (not recorded which).

The chain links TRBV5-1 to TRBJ2-7; TCRdb's D call of TRBD2 is untestable without DNA. Germline-derived CDR1 and CDR2 are SGHRS and YFSETQ. The CDR3 sequence is 15 residues long. The CDR3 protein is CASSLDPSGDYEQYF. The full variable domain, in which reference TRBV5-1 and TRBJ2-7 provide the parts outside the CDR3, is KAGVTQTPRYLIKTRGQQVTLSCSPISGHRSVSWYQQTPGQGLQFLFEYFSETQRNKGNFPGRFSGRQFSNSRSEMNVSTLELGDSALYLCASSLDPSGDYEQYFGPGTRLTVT.

The chain is built from TRBV13 and TRBJ2-2; the D gene TCRdb calls, TRBD2, cannot be checked with no DNA. This CDR3 is 17 amino acids long. CDR1 is PRHDT and CDR2 is FYEKMQ in the germline V gene (reference sequence). The CDR3 is CASSLPPWELVTGELFF. The variable domain in full, completed from reference TRBV13 and TRBJ2-2, reads AAGVIQSPRHLIKEKRETATLKCYPIPRHDTVYWYQQGPGQDPQFLISFYEKMQSDKGSIPDRFSAQQFSDYHSELNMSSLELGDSALYFCASSLPPWELVTGELFFGEGSRLTVL.

The chain recombines TRBV6-2 or TRBV6-3 with TRBJ1-1. This CDR3 is 13 amino acids long. CDR1 MNHEY and CDR2 SVGEGT come from the germline V gene. CDR3 amino acids: CASSFRINTEAFF.

The J gene is TRBJ1-6, the V gene TRBV3-1; TCRdb's D gene call, TRBD1, goes unchecked for lack of DNA. The CDR3 consists of 15 residues. In germline, CDR1 is LGHDT, CDR2 YNNKEL (reference sequence). The CDR3 here is CASSQGSRADSPLHF.

Here the CDR3 reads CASSAVAAGGNEQFF. The J gene is TRBJ2-1, the V gene TRBV7-2; TCRdb calls TRBD1, which cannot be checked without DNA. Per germline, CDR1 SGHTA and CDR2 FQGNSA. This CDR3 is built from 15 residues.

V gene TRBV7-3 combines with J gene TRBJ2-4; the TCRdb D gene call, TRBD1, has no DNA to confirm it. Germline assignment: CDR1 SGHTA and CDR2 FQGTGA. The CDR3 contains 14 residues. The CDR3 region is CASSPTSGGNIQYF.

The V gene is TRBV11-2, the J gene TRBJ1-1; TCRdb returns TRBD1, unconfirmable since there is no DNA. From germline, CDR1 is SGHAT and CDR2 FQNNGV. CDR3 length equals 14 residues. CDR3 residues: CASSSTAQGAQAFF. Drawing the rest from reference TRBV11-2 and TRBJ1-1, the complete variable domain is EAGVAQSPRYKIIEKRQSVAFWCNPISGHATLYWYQQILGQGPKLLIQFQNNGVVDDSQLPKDRFSAERLKGVDSTLKIQPAKLEDSAVYLCASSSTAQGAQAFFGQGTRLTVV.

The rearrangement joins TRBV15 to TRBJ2-1; the D call from TCRdb, TRBD2, cannot be confirmed without DNA. Germline CDR1 reads LNHNV; CDR2 reads YYDKDF (reference sequence). There are 15 residues in the CDR3. The CDR3 spells CATSREGTSINEQFF.

This chain uses TRBV6-6 with TRBJ1-5; with no DNA, the TCRdb D assignment of TRBD1 cannot be verified. The CDR3 runs 14 residues. Germline V gene lookup returns CDR1 MNHNY and CDR2 SVGAGI (reference sequence). The CDR3 is CASSLRARNQPQHF.

This chain joins TRBV5-1 and TRBJ2-5; no DNA is available, so the TRBD2 call from TCRdb remains unchecked. CDR1 is SGHRS and CDR2 is YFSETQ in the germline V gene. This CDR3 contains 15 residues. CDR3 protein: CASSLAGRGKETQYF.